Included here is one T cell receptor (beta chain) sequence, with context. Authors' methods: Reference gene primers were amplified, and this amplification served to estimate nucleated cell counts. This table comes from immunoSEQ multiplex PCR, and its TCRdb copy is limited to in-frame clones, with some not included. For V, J and clone size, that table is used; D and trimming come from the DNA. Of under 15,000 clones in the sample, around 82% are singletons; the top ten hold over 30%. This specimen belongs to a study of blood T cell repertoires in COVID-19. The wider study: Some COVID-19 samples were acute and others convalescent; all came from the United States, Italy and Spain.

The sequencing sample was made of peripheral blood. The receptor's source is a human donor in a cohort sampled during active COVID-19.

CDR3: CASTDPGGKTNEKLFF. The CDR3 bases are TGTGCCAGCACCGACCCAGGGGGGAAAACTAATGAAAAACTGTTTTTT. The rearrangement joins TRBV4-2 to TRBJ1-4, with TRBD1 matching over 7 bases. This CDR3 is built from 16 residues. V lost 7 bases and J lost 1; bases outside the gene matches: 9. Germline-derived CDR1 and CDR2 are LGHNA and YNFKEQ.